This TCR beta chain stems from a study of early T cells in non-severe SARS-CoV-2 infection. This clonotype occurred many times. Unique molecular identifiers were affixed to single, distinct cDNA molecules. One entry per CDR3 protein, called by TCRdb with MiXCR from the 5' RACE reads. The repertoire has 55,000 to 65,000 distinct CDR3 sequences, about 12% of them found once; the top ten carry less than 4.5%. Germline values: CDR1 WSHSY, CDR2 SAAADI. With V trimmed by 3 bases and J by 4 bases, 9 bases remained unmatched. The CDR3 sequence is 16 residues long. The specimen was whole blood. The TCR was taken from an adult who was a healthcare worker with PCR-confirmed SARS-CoV-2 infection or an uninfected control (not recorded which). This chain uses TRBV10-2 with TRBJ1-1; TRBD1 agrees at 9 bases. CDR3 bases: TGCGCCAGCAGTGATACCGGGACAGGGTTGAGCACTGAAGCTTTCTTT. It yields the protein CASSDTGTGLSTEAFF.